The 14 T cell receptor beta chains below all came from one sample that was sequenced in a study of T cells in Graves' hyperthyroidism and ophthalmopathy. Authors of the study amplified TCR beta CDR3 regions from RNA transcripts. Carried out on the TCR CDR3, a first-round RT-PCR used the HTBI primer set. TCRdb independently ran MiXCR on the multiplex PCR reads; one entry per CDR3 protein. In the table there are some 250,000 distinct CDR3 sequences, roughly 15% of which are singletons. Sample: blood. The receptors were gathered from a woman between 45 and 65 years old with Graves' hyperthyroidism that later progressed to Graves' ophthalmopathy.

The chain employs TRBV5-4 and TRBJ2-2; 10 positions agree with TRBD2. The CDR3 sequence is 15 residues long. The germline V gene encodes CDR1 SGHNT and CDR2 YYREEE (reference sequence). The J segment lost 6 bases and the V segment lost 2 bases, leaving 4 bases of the junction unmatched. CDR3: CASSLAGGPPGELFF. The CDR3 DNA reads as TGTGCCAGCAGCTTAGCGGGAGGGCCTCCCGGGGAGCTGTTTTTT.

There are many counts of this clonotype. The V gene is TRBV20-1, the J gene TRBJ2-2; TRBD1 or TRBD2 may be the D gene (6 bases each). Trimming removed 4 bases from V and 1 base from J, with 13 bases in between. Germline assignment: CDR1 DFQATT and CDR2 SNEGSKA (reference sequence). CDR3 length equals 15 residues. The CDR3 loop is CSAKAGGGNTGELFF. CDR3 DNA: TGCAGTGCTAAGGCTGGAGGGGGGAACACCGGGGAGCTGTTTTTT.

In its sample, this clonotype was seen many times. The chain joins TRBV28 to TRBJ1-5; 8 bases align to TRBD1. Germline CDR1 is MDHEN and CDR2 is SYDVKM. The CDR3 is 16 residues long. With V trimmed by 1 base and J by 7 bases, 9 bases remained unmatched. The CDR3 sequence: CASSLSGQAGGQPQHF. The CDR3 DNA reads TGTGCCAGCAGTTTATCGGGACAGGCCGGCGGACAGCCCCAGCATTTT. Full variable domain (missing parts from reference TRBV28 and TRBJ1-5): DVKVTQSSRYLVKRTGEKVFLECVQDMDHENMFWYRQDPGLGLRLIYFSYDVKMKEKGDIPEGYSVSREKKERFSLILESASTNQTSMYLCASSLSGQAGGQPQHFGDGTRLSIL.

This clonotype was recorded many times. The genes are TRBV20-1 and TRBJ2-3; D remains unclear. The length of the CDR3 is 16 residues. The V gene lost 6 bases and the J gene lost 8 bases, with 27 bases spanning the gap. Germline V CDR1 and CDR2: DFQATT, SNEGSKA (reference sequence). This CDR3 is CSALEILRNARATQYF. CDR3 DNA sequence: TGCAGTGCCCTGGAGATACTTAGGAACGCCCGCGCTACGCAGTATTTT.

Many counts were recorded for this clonotype. The chain joins TRBV20-1 to TRBJ1-5, with TRBD1 identical over 9 bases. V was pared by 4 bases and J by 6 bases, with 4 bases of the junction left unmatched. The CDR3 totals 13 residues. Looked up from germline, CDR1 is DFQATT and CDR2 is SNEGSKA (reference sequence). In DNA, the CDR3 is TGCAGTGCTAACAGGGGGCTTAGTCAGCCCCAGCATTTT. As protein: CSANRGLSQPQHF.

The chain employs TRBV24-1 and TRBJ2-7, with D perhaps TRBD1 (6 bases). CDR3 size: 16 residues. Germline CDR1 KGHDR, CDR2 SFDVKD. The V and J ends lost 3 bases and 5 bases respectively, with 19 bases between them. The CDR3 protein is CATSDKGQGPEDEQYF. In DNA form, the CDR3 reads TGTGCCACCAGTGATAAGGGGCAGGGGCCGGAGGACGAGCAGTACTTC.

About this clonotype: The CDR3 does not close with the conserved phenylalanine or tryptophan, likely indicating a read error. The rearrangement joins TRBV20-1 to TRBJ1-1; D is unclear. V gave up 4 bases and J gave up 1 base, with 13 bases separating them. CDR3 size: 14 residues. CDR1 DFQATT and CDR2 SNEGSKA come from the germline V gene (reference sequence). This chain's CDR3 is CSAILGSTNTEAFS. The CDR3 region has the DNA TGCAGTGCTATATTGGGTTCTACGAACACTGAAGCTTTCTCT.

This clonotype was found many times. The chain combines TRBV2 with TRBJ2-1; 12 bases map to TRBD2. Unmatched junction bases numbered 12, after V lost 3 bases and J lost 9 bases. Germline loops: CDR1 SNHLY, CDR2 FYNNEI. There are 17 residues in the CDR3. The CDR3 DNA reads as TGTGCCAGCAGTGATTGGGCTAGCGGGAGGGCCTATGGTGAGCAGTTCTTC. Protein sequence: CASSDWASGRAYGEQFF.

The chain has TRBV7-8 and TRBJ2-7; 8 bases match TRBD1. Germline V CDR1 and CDR2: SGHVS, FQNEAQ. The junction had 7 bases not matched to a gene; V was cut back by 4 bases and J by 2 bases. This CDR3 contains 15 residues. The CDR3 is CASSSTGTGTYEQYF. The CDR3 region has the DNA TGTGCCAGCAGCTCCACCGGGACAGGTACCTACGAGCAGTACTTC.

This clonotype came up many times. The chain joins TRBV28 to TRBJ1-5; possibly TRBD1 for D (5 bases). CDR3 length: 13 residues. Germline values: CDR1 MDHEN, CDR2 SYDVKM. V lost 3 bases to trimming and J lost 8 bases, with 11 bases between them. CDR3 sequence (DNA): TGTGCCAGCAGTTTTGGGGCGCGGGAGCCCCAGCATTTT. This codes for CASSFGAREPQHF.

This rearrangement joins TRBV19 to TRBJ1-2, with D maybe TRBD1 (6 bases). The V end lost 3 bases, the J end lost 0 bases, and 14 bases lay between the germline ends. The germline gives CDR1 LNHDA, CDR2 SQIVND (reference sequence). The CDR3 consists of 16 residues. CDR3 coding DNA: TGTGCCAGTAGTATGCCCCAAGGACAGTCTAACTATGGCTACACCTTC. This translates into CASSMPQGQSNYGYTF.

This clonotype was picked up many times. This rearrangement joins TRBV27 to TRBJ2-1, with 9 bases fitting TRBD2. Germline V gives CDR1 MNHEY, CDR2 SMNVEV (reference sequence). The CDR3 has 16 residues. Losses at the gene ends were 0 bases for V and 9 bases for J; bases not matched to a gene: 9. CDR3 in amino acids: CASSLSGGRALGEQFF. As DNA, the CDR3 is TGTGCCAGCAGTTTATCAGGCGGGAGGGCCCTCGGTGAGCAGTTCTTC.

This clonotype has at least ten counts. The chain uses TRBV5-1 and TRBJ2-7; either TRBD1 or TRBD2 may fit D (5 bases each). Germline V lookup: CDR1 SGHRS, CDR2 YFSETQ. The CDR3 extends over 15 amino acids. V gave up 4 bases and J gave up 0 bases, with 14 bases separating them. The CDR3 protein is CASSPLSGGSYEQYF. Written as DNA, the CDR3 is TGCGCCAGCAGCCCACTCTCTGGGGGCTCCTACGAGCAGTACTTC.

This clonotype came up many times. V is TRBV11-3 and J is TRBJ1-1; D possibly corresponds to TRBD1 (6 bases). Germline values: CDR1 SGHNT, CDR2 YENEEA. Trimming removed 5 bases at V and 1 base at J, with 8 bases between. The CDR3 sequence is 13 residues long. The CDR3 DNA sequence: TGTGCCAGCAGCGCCAGGGGGAACACTGAAGCTTTCTTT. It codes for CASSARGNTEAFF.